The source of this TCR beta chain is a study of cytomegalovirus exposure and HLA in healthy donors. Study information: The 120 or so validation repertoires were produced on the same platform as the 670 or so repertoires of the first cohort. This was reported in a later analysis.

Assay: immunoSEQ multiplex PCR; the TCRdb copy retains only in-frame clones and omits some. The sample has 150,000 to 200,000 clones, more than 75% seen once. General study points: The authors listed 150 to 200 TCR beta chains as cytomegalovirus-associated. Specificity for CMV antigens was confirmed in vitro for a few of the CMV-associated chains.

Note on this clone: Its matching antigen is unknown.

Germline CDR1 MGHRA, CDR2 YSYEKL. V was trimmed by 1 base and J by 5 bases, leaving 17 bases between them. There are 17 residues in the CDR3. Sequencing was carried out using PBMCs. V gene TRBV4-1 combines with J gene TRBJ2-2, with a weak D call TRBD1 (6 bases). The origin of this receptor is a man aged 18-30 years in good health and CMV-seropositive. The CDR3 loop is CASSQGGGPQRTGELFF. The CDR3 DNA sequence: TGCGCCAGCAGCCAAGGAGGGGGACCCCAGAGAACCGGGGAGCTGTTTTTT.